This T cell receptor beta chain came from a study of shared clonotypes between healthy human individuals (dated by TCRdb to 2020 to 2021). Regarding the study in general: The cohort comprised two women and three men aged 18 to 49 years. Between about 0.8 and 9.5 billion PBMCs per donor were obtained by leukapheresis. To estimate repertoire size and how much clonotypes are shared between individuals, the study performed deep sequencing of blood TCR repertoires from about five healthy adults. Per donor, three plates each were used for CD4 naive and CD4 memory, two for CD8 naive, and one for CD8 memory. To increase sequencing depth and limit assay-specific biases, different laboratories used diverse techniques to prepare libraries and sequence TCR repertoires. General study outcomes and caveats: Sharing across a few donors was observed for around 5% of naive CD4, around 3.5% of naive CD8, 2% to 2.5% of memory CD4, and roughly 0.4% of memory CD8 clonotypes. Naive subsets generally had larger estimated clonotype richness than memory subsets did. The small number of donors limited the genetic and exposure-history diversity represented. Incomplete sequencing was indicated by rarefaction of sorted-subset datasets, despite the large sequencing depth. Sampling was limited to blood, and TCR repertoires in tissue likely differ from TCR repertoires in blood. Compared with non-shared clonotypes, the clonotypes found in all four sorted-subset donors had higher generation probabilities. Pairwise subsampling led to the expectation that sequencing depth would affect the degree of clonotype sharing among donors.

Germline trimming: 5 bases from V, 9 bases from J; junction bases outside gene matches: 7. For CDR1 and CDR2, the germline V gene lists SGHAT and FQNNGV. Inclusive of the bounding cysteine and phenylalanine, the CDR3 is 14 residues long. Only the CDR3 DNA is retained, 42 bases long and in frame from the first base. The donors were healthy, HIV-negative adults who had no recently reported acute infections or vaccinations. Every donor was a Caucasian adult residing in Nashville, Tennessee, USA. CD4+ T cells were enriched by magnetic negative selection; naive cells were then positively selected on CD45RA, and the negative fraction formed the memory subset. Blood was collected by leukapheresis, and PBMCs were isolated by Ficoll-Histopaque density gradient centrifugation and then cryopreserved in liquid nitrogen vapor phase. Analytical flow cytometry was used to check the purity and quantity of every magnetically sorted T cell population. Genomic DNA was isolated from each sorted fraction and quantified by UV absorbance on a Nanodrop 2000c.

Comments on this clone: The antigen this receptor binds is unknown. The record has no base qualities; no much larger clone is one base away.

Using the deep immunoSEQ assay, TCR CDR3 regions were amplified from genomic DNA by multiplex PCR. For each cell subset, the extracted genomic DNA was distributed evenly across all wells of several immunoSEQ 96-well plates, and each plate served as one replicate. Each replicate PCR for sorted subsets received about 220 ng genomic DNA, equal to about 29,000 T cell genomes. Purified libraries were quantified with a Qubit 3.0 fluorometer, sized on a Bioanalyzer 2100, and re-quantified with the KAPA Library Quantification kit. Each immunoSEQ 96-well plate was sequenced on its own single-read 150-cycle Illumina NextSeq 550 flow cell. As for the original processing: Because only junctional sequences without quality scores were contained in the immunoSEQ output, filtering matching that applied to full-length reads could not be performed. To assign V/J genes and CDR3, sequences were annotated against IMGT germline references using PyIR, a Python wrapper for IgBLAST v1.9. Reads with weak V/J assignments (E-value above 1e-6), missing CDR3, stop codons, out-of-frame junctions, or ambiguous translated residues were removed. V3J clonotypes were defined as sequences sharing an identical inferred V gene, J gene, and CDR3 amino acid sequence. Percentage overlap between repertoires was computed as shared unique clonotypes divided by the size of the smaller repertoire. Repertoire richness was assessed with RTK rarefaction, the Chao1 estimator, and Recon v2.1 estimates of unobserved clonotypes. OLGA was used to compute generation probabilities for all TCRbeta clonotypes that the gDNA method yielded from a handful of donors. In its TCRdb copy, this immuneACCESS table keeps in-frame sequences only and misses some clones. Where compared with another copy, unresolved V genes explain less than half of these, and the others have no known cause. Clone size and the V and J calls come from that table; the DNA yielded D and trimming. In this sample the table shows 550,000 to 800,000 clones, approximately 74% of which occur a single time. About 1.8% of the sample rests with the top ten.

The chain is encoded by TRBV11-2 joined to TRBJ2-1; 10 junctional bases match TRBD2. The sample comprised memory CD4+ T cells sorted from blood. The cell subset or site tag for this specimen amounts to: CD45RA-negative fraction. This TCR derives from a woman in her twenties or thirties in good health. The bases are TGTGCCAGCAGCCCTAGACTAGCGGGTATTGAGCAGTTCTTC. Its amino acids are CASSPRLAGIEQFF.